The sequence of this TCR beta chain was determined in a study of blood T cell repertoires in COVID-19. Study background: Samples taken during acute and convalescent COVID-19 were collected in the United States, Italy and Spain. Sources were T cells, B-cell-depleted T cells, or PBMCs; the material itself was cDNA or gDNA.

Germline CDR1 is ENHRY and CDR2 is SYGVKD. The CDR3 covers 15 residues. V lost 5 bases, J lost 7 bases, and 11 bases stayed unmatched. Patients of the Seattle cohort, enrolled during active infection, were followed longitudinally. Original methodology: Reference gene primer amplification in the assay estimated nucleated cell counts. Profiling relied on immunoSEQ multiplex PCR, and the TCRdb table lists in-frame clones only, not all of them. The D gene and trimming were derived from the DNA, and the V and J assignments and clone size from that table. The data show roughly 280,000 clones, approximately 91% seen once.

The sample consisted of peripheral blood. The genes are TRBV10-3 and TRBJ2-1; 7 nucleotides line up with TRBD2. The receptor comes from a young woman with COVID-19, enrolled during active disease. The chain's CDR3 is CAISNLAVRRNEQFF. CDR3 in DNA: TGTGCCATCAGTAATCTAGCGGTCAGGAGGAATGAGCAGTTCTTC.